The 4 T cell receptor beta chains below all came from one sample that was sequenced in a study of response to subunit inactivated influenza vaccine. TCRdb used MiXCR to reprocess the RT-PCR reads, holding one entry per CDR3 protein. This sample carries hundreds of thousands of distinct CDR3 sequences, 11% to 15% of them seen once, and the ten largest clones take 6% to 9.5%. Sample: PBMCs from blood, taken around two weeks before vaccination. These receptor sequences come from a man between 50 and 59 years old who received an inactivated influenza vaccine.

This clonotype was observed a few times. This rearrangement joins TRBV3-1 to TRBJ1-1; 10 nucleotides agree with TRBD1. Germline V gene lookup returns CDR1 LGHDT and CDR2 YNNKEL (reference sequence). This CDR3 is built from 13 residues. The V and J ends lost 3 bases and 10 bases, in that order; junction bases with no gene match: 5. CDR3 DNA: TGTGCCAGCAGCCAGTCCAGGGACAGGGGAGCTTTCTTT. Residues: CASSQSRDRGAFF.

This clonotype was seen a handful of times. V and J are TRBV4-2 and TRBJ2-3; 8 bases map to TRBD1. V dropped 4 bases and J dropped 2; count of bases not matched to a gene: 17. Germline V gene sequence: CDR1 LGHNA, CDR2 YNFKEQ. This CDR3 has 19 residues. The CDR3 DNA reads TGTGCCAGCAGCCGTAATACAGGCCCAGGGGGCCCCCTCACAGATACGCAGTATTTT. It encodes CASSRNTGPGGPLTDTQYF.

This clonotype was picked up a small number of times. The V and J genes are TRBV10-3 and TRBJ2-5; perhaps D is TRBD1 or TRBD2 (5 bases each). Germline CDR1 ENHRY, CDR2 SYGVKD. This CDR3 region has 14 residues. The V end lost 2 bases, the J end lost 4 bases, and 11 bases lay between the germline ends. The CDR3 sequence is CAISEPGTGETQYF. The CDR3 DNA is TGTGCCATCAGTGAGCCCGGGACCGGAGAGACCCAGTACTTC.

This clonotype was counted only a few times. The chain couples TRBV28 to TRBJ2-3, with D perhaps given as TRBD1 or TRBD2 (5 bases each). Germline assignment: CDR1 MDHEN and CDR2 SYDVKM. V was pared by 3 bases and J by 4 bases, with 14 bases between. CDR3 length equals 15 residues. Written as DNA, the CDR3 is TGTGCCAGCAGTTTGGTCAGGGAGATGGCAGATACGCAGTATTTT. Its translation is CASSLVREMADTQYF. The whole variable domain, filled in from reference TRBV28 and TRBJ2-3, reads DVKVTQSSRYLVKRTGEKVFLECVQDMDHENMFWYRQDPGLGLRLIYFSYDVKMKEKGDIPEGYSVSREKKERFSLILESASTNQTSMYLCASSLVREMADTQYFGPGTRLTVL.